Detailed here is one TCR beta chain. What it recognizes is unknown. The sample belongs to a study of shared clonotypes between healthy human individuals. Overall study findings and caveats: Shared clonotypes: 4.5% to 5% naive CD4, about 3.5% naive CD8, about 2.2% memory CD4, approximately 0.4% memory CD8. Donors were few, which limited the genetic and exposure-history diversity represented.

Clones were read by immunoSEQ multiplex PCR, and TCRdb kept only the in-frame ones, dropping some. The sample holds around 2,000,000 clones, about 95% seen once. Selected positively for CCR7 and CD45RO-negative, naive CD8 cells excluded terminally differentiated effector memory CD45RA+ cells. Sequenced: naive CD8+ T cells sorted from blood. The source of this sequence is a man between 18 and 29 years old in good health.

The CDR3 nucleotides are TGTGCCAGCAGCTTACATCGGCCATCTAGCGGGGGAGCCTACAATGAGCAGTTCTTC. Protein: CASSLHRPSSGGAYNEQFF. V gene TRBV7-9 combines with J gene TRBJ2-1, with TRBD2 identical over 10 bases. The CDR3 has 19 amino acids. Germline CDR1 and CDR2: SEHNR and FQNEAQ (reference sequence). V shed 2 bases, J shed 2 bases, and the junction held 12 bases outside the gene matches. Full variable domain (remainder filled in from reference TRBV7-9 and TRBJ2-1): DTGVSQNPRHKITKRGQNVTFRCDPISEHNRLYWYRQTLGQGPEFLTYFQNEAQLEKSRLLSDRFSAERPKGSFSTLEIQRTEQGDSAMYLCASSLHRPSSGGAYNEQFFGPGTRLTVL.